One sample yielded the 18 T cell receptor beta chains listed below, sequenced in a study of blood T cells in healthy people across ages. Alongside a J-beta primer mix, a sample-barcoded 5' primer served in a second PCR lasting roughly 7 to 11 cycles. Each CDR3 protein gets one entry after TCRdb re-called the 5' RACE reads with MiXCR. This sample has about 730,000 distinct CDR3 sequences; about 42% occur once, and the top ten carry under 25%. Specimen: blood. All receptors come from a woman in her fifties or sixties in good health.

This clonotype has only a few counts. The gene calls are TRBV20-1 and TRBJ1-1; tentative D call: TRBD1 (5 bases). Germline V gene lookup returns CDR1 DFQATT and CDR2 SNEGSKA (reference sequence). With 7 bases removed from V and 8 bases from J, the gap between germline ends came to 14 bases. This CDR3 has 11 residues. This chain's CDR3 is CSVPYRQEAFF. CDR3 in DNA: TGCAGTGTTCCCTACCGACAGGAAGCTTTCTTT.

This clonotype came up a few times. The chain employs TRBV29-1 and TRBJ1-2, with D possibly TRBD1 on 6 matching bases. V was pared by 5 bases and J by 6 bases, with 22 bases between. CDR1 is SQVTM, CDR2 ANQGSEA, per germline. The CDR3 is made up of 15 amino acids. CDR3 nucleotides: TGCAGCGTTAATACCGGGGGCGCGGAAAAGAATGGCTACACCTTC. Its protein is CSVNTGGAEKNGYTF.

J is TRBJ2-7 and V is TRBV12-3 or TRBV12-4; 11 bases agree with TRBD2. With 5 bases clipped from V and 3 bases from J, the junction kept 3 bases outside the gene matches. The CDR3 is made up of 14 amino acids. The CDR3 DNA reads as TGTGCCAGCAGTGCTAGCGGGGGGCTCTACGAGCAGTACTTC. Its translation is CASSASGGLYEQYF.

This clonotype was counted only a few times. V gene TRBV5-1 combines with J gene TRBJ1-2; tentatively, D is TRBD1 (5 bases). The V end lost 4 bases, the J end lost 3 bases, and 16 bases lay between the germline ends. The CDR3 spans 15 residues. From germline, CDR1 is SGHRS and CDR2 YFSETQ. CDR3 bases: TGCGCCAGCAGCAGACTCGCAGGGAGCGACTATGGCTACACCTTC. Residues: CASSRLAGSDYGYTF.

CDR3 region: CASSYGTPGTGVSGELFF. DNA for the CDR3: TGTGCCAGCAGTTACGGGACTCCTGGGACAGGGGTTTCCGGGGAGCTGTTTTTT. This rearrangement joins TRBV6-5 to TRBJ2-2, with 10 bases matching TRBD1. Germline lookup yields CDR1 MNHEY and CDR2 SVGAGI. V lost 2 bases to trimming and J lost 6 bases; unmatched junction nucleotides: 12. The CDR3 runs 18 residues.

V and J are TRBV18 and TRBJ2-1, with TRBD1 matching over 9 bases. J gave up 14 bases and V 2 bases, and 13 bases lay outside the gene matches. The CDR3 runs 15 residues. Germline V gene data show CDR1 as KGHSH and CDR2 as LQKENI. The CDR3 loop is CASSPTQGARSAEFF. In DNA, the CDR3 is TGTGCCAGCTCACCAACACAGGGGGCGAGATCGGCCGAGTTCTTC.

The CDR3 region is CASNPRTRDNEQFF. The DNA of the CDR3 is TGTGCCAGCAACCCTCGGACCAGGGACAATGAGCAGTTCTTC. The chain links TRBV28 to TRBJ2-1, with a weak D call TRBD1 (5 bases). The germline V gene encodes CDR1 MDHEN and CDR2 SYDVKM. V was pared by 7 bases and J by 5 bases, with 15 bases between. The CDR3 extends over 14 amino acids.

Comments on this clonotype: A much larger clone differs by one base, so this may be a read error. The chain recombines TRBV29-1 with TRBJ2-6; 9 nucleotides agree with TRBD1. Germline loops: CDR1 SQVTM, CDR2 ANQGSEA. This CDR3 has 14 amino acids. The CDR3 region has the DNA TGCAGCGTGGGACAGGGCGGCGGGGCCAACGTCCCGACTTTC. Translated: CSVGQGGGANVPTF.

As to this clonotype: A much bigger clone sits one base away, suggesting this may be a read error. CDR3 DNA sequence: TGTGCCATCAGGGCCGGAGAAGAGACCCAGTACTTC. Its protein is CAIRAGEETQYF. V is TRBV10-3 and J is TRBJ2-5; D is ambiguous. Germline V CDR1 and CDR2: ENHRY, SYGVKD. Deletions cut 6 bases from V and 3 bases from J, with 8 bases between. CDR3 length: 12 residues.

CDR3 nucleotides: TGTGCCAGCAGTTACTACGGGGGTGACGGATCACCCCTCCACTTT. As protein: CASSYYGGDGSPLHF. The genes are TRBV6-2 or TRBV6-3 and TRBJ1-6, with D maybe TRBD1 (5 bases). Germline loops: CDR1 MNHEY, CDR2 SVGEGT. Between the trimmed V and J ends, which lost 1 base and 10 bases, there was a span of 14 bases. This CDR3 has 15 residues.

The chain combines TRBV27 with TRBJ2-7; a weak D match, TRBD1 (6 bases). This CDR3 is built from 13 residues. CDR1 and CDR2 (germline): MNHEY, SMNVEV (reference sequence). V lost 0 bases and J 6 bases, leaving 9 bases between the germline ends. CDR3: CASSLSAGVEQYF. The CDR3 bases are TGTGCCAGCAGTTTATCGGCAGGGGTCGAGCAGTACTTC.

The V gene is TRBV19, the J gene TRBJ2-1; 14 bases align to TRBD2. V trimming: 5 bases; J trimming: 8 bases; junction bases outside the gene matches: 8. CDR1 LNHDA and CDR2 SQIVND come from the germline V gene (reference sequence). The CDR3 extends over 16 amino acids. CDR3 in amino acids: CASSPLGTSGSDEQFF. The CDR3 nucleotides are TGTGCCAGTAGTCCCCTCGGGACTAGCGGGAGCGATGAGCAGTTCTTC.

This clonotype was seen a handful of times. The rearrangement links TRBV12-3 or TRBV12-4 to TRBJ2-2, with unresolved D. The CDR3 sequence is 14 residues long. V was pared by 5 bases and J by 6 bases, with 13 bases between. CDR3 region: CASSPPVMAGELFF. The CDR3 DNA reads TGTGCCAGCAGTCCTCCCGTAATGGCCGGGGAGCTGTTTTTT.

V usage is TRBV7-9 and J usage is TRBJ2-7; no clear D. CDR1 and CDR2 (germline): SEHNR, FQNEAQ (reference sequence). The CDR3 length is 14 residues. V lost 3 bases, J lost 2 bases, and 11 bases lay in between. The CDR3 DNA sequence: TGTGCCAGCAGCTTGGTTCAAGATCCCTACGAGCAGTACTTC. Residues: CASSLVQDPYEQYF.

The V gene is TRBV5-6, the J gene TRBJ2-1; D unresolved. Germline V gene data show CDR1 as SGHDT and CDR2 as YYEEEE. The CDR3 contains 14 residues. V lost 4 bases and J lost 1, with 9 bases in between. The CDR3 nucleotides are TGTGCCAGCAGCGTCGGAAAATCCTACAATGAGCAGTTCTTC. Its protein product is CASSVGKSYNEQFF.

Concerning this clonotype itself: Possible read error: a much larger clone is one base away. The chain recombines TRBV7-2 with TRBJ2-7; the D call may be TRBD1 or TRBD2 (5 bases each). In germline, CDR1 is SGHTA, CDR2 FQGNSA. Trimming shortened V by 4 bases and J by 7 bases, and 41 bases separated the two germline ends. The CDR3 length is 22 residues. The CDR3 DNA reads TGTGCCAGCAGCTCAGCCTCTTCTAGGGGACCGGGCGGCTCGAGCTCCTACAATGAGCAGTACTTC. Translating it yields CASSSASSRGPGGSSSYNEQYF.

This clonotype was observed a handful of times. The chain joins TRBV10-3 to TRBJ1-2, with D maybe TRBD1 (5 bases). CDR1 is ENHRY and CDR2 is SYGVKD in the germline V gene. This CDR3 contains 14 residues. V was clipped by 4 bases and J by 2 bases, with 11 bases between them. The CDR3 DNA is TGTGCCATCAGTGTGGGGGTTCGGAACTATGGCTACACCTTC. Residues: CAISVGVRNYGYTF.

The J gene is TRBJ2-1, the V gene TRBV12-3 or TRBV12-4; 14 bases map to TRBD2. This CDR3 contains 19 residues. V trimming: 6 bases; J trimming: 1 base; junction bases outside the gene matches: 11. This CDR3 is CASRSAGLAGGLSYNEQFF. The CDR3 DNA reads TGTGCCAGCAGATCGGCCGGACTAGCGGGAGGTTTGTCCTACAATGAGCAGTTCTTC.